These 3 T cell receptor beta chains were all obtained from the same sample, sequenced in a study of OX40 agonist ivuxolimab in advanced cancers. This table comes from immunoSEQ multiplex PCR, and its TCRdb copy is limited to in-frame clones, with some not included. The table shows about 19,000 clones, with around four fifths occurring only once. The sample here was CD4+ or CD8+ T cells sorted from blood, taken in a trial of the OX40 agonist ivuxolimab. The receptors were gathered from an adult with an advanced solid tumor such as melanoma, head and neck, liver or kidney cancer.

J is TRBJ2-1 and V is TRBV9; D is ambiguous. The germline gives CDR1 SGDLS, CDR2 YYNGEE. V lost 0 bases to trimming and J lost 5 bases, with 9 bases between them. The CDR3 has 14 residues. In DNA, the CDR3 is TGTGCCAGCAGCGTAGTAATAAGTGACAATGAGCAGTTCTTC. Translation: CASSVVISDNEQFF.

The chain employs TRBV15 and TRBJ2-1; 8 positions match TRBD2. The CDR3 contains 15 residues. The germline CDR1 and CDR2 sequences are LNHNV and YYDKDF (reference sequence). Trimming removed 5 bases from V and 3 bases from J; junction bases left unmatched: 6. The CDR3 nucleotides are TGTGCCACCAGCGAAGGGACTAGTGTCTACAATGAGCAGTTCTTC. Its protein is CATSEGTSVYNEQFF.

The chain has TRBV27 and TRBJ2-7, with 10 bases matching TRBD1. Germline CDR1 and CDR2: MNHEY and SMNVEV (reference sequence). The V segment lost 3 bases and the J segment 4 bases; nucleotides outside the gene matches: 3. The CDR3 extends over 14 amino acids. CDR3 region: CASSLDRGGYEQYF. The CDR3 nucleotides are TGTGCCAGCAGTTTGGACAGGGGGGGGTACGAGCAGTACTTC.